The 19 T cell receptor beta chains below come from one sample, sequenced in a study of T cells after yellow fever vaccination (dated by TCRdb to between 2018 and 2021). The treatment or condition label here, explained by the study, means: live attenuated yellow fever vaccine strain. The library was produced with 5' RACE. TCRdb shows the sequencer as Illumina NovaSeq 6000. TCRdb trimmed public reads at Q25 via fastp, called clones via MiXCR and kept in-frame beta chains. Records with the same CDR3 protein are collapsed into one entry carrying the most frequent genes and DNA. The sample yields 100,000 to 150,000 distinct CDR3 sequences; nearly 15% were counted once. Roughly 43% of the sample goes to the ten largest clones. Sequences were derived from CD8+ T cells sorted from PBMCs, sampled 5 days after the yellow fever booster vaccination. These receptors were obtained from a man aged 18 to 29 who received the YFV17D yellow fever vaccine.

The genes are TRBV27 and TRBJ2-7, with TRBD1 identical over 7 bases. Germline CDR1 is MNHEY and CDR2 is SMNVEV (reference sequence). The CDR3 consists of 15 residues. Trimming at V came to 3 bases and at J to 0 bases, leaving 5 bases not matched to a gene. The CDR3 reads CASSLTGFSSYEQYV. The DNA for the CDR3 is TGTGCCAGCAGTTTGACAGGGTTTAGCTCCTACGAGCAGTACGTC.

The gene calls are TRBV25-1 and TRBJ2-5; 12 nucleotides match TRBD2. Germline V gene sequence: CDR1 MGHDK, CDR2 SYGVNS. Trimming took 3 bases from V and 5 from J; bases not matched to a gene: 10. The CDR3 has 17 residues. For the CDR3, the DNA is TGTGCCAGCAGTGACCCTAGGGGACTAGCGGGCGGCGAGACCCAGTACTTC. It is translated as CASSDPRGLAGGETQYF.

This clonotype has only a few counts. The V call is TRBV5-1, the J call TRBJ2-2; TRBD2 might be the D (5 bases). Germline V lookup: CDR1 SGHRS, CDR2 YFSETQ. Trimming removed 4 bases from V and 4 bases from J, with 20 bases in between. There are 17 residues in the CDR3. CDR3 bases: TGCGCCAGCAGCCCCGCCGATTTGACGGACTTCACCGGGGAGCTGTTTTTT. It is translated as CASSPADLTDFTGELFF.

The table lists this clonotype with many counts. The rearrangement uses TRBV4-1 and TRBJ1-1; D uncertain. CDR3 length: 15 residues. The germline V gene has CDR1 MGHRA and CDR2 YSYEKL. The ends were cut back, 4 bases at V and 0 bases at J, with 12 bases in the middle. CDR3 region: CASSPEKLMNTEAFF. CDR3 bases: TGCGCCAGCAGCCCGGAAAAACTCATGAACACTGAAGCTTTCTTT.

This chain connects TRBV12-3 or TRBV12-4 to TRBJ2-3; TRBD1 aligns across 7 bases. The CDR3 is made up of 15 amino acids. Trimming cost V 6 bases and J 4 bases; bases outside gene matches: 10. Here the CDR3 DNA reads TGTGCCAGCAGGTCTCCGGGACAGCTAGCAGATACGCAGTATTTT. Translation: CASRSPGQLADTQYF.

V is TRBV11-2 and J is TRBJ2-1, with TRBD2 identical over 14 bases. V trimming: 8 bases; J trimming: 2 bases; junction bases outside the gene matches: 14. Looked up from germline, CDR1 is SGHAT and CDR2 is FQNNGV. The CDR3 extends over 19 amino acids. The CDR3 DNA follows: TGTGCCAGCGGAGAGAGGGGGACTAGCGGGGGTAGGGCCTACAATGAGCAGTTCTTC. This gives the protein CASGERGTSGGRAYNEQFF.

This clonotype has a handful of counts. V and J are TRBV12-3 or TRBV12-4 and TRBJ2-3; 8 nucleotides match TRBD1. This CDR3 contains 15 residues. J lost 2 bases, V lost 6 bases, and 7 bases had no gene match. CDR3 bases: TGTGCCAGCAGACTCGGACAGGGCCCCACAGATACGCAGTATTTT. Its translation: CASRLGQGPTDTQYF.

This clonotype was detected only a few times. The rearrangement joins TRBV4-3 to TRBJ1-1, with unresolved D. The germline CDR1 and CDR2 sequences are LGHNA and YSLEER. CDR3 length: 18 residues. V was shortened by 0 bases and J by 1 base, with 18 bases between the two germline ends. The CDR3 DNA reads TGCGCCAGCAGCCAAGATGCTCCACCCCTTTACGGGAACACTGAAGCTTTCTTT. This gives the protein CASSQDAPPLYGNTEAFF.

This clonotype was seen a few times. The genes are TRBV5-6 and TRBJ1-1, with D possibly being TRBD1 (5 bases). Germline-derived CDR1 and CDR2 are SGHDT and YYEEEE. This CDR3 has 16 residues. The V and J ends lost 3 bases and 0 bases respectively, with 15 bases between them. The DNA of the CDR3 is TGTGCCAGCAGCTCCAGACCTGGACACTTGAACACTGAAGCTTTCTTT. It translates to CASSSRPGHLNTEAFF.

The chain joins TRBV20-1 to TRBJ2-5; D call uncertain. The germline CDR1 and CDR2 sequences are DFQATT and SNEGSKA (reference sequence). Between the trimmed V and J ends, which lost 1 base and 0 bases, there was a span of 6 bases. The CDR3 has 13 residues. CDR3 nucleotide sequence: TGCAGTGCTAGAGGGCCGTACCAAGAGACCCAGTACTTC. Its translation: CSARGPYQETQYF.

This chain joins TRBV20-1 and TRBJ2-7; D not resolved. V was cut by 0 bases and J by 4 bases, with 7 bases left in between. Germline CDR1 is DFQATT and CDR2 is SNEGSKA (reference sequence). The CDR3 consists of 12 residues. The CDR3 bases are TGCAGTGCTAGAGATATGGGTTACGAGCAGTACTTC. Its protein product is CSARDMGYEQYF.

This sequence joins TRBV6-5 and TRBJ2-1; 9 bases are a match to TRBD2. The CDR3 is 16 residues long. Per the germline V gene, CDR1 is MNHEY and CDR2 is SVGAGI. V lost 2 bases to trimming and J lost 6 bases; unmatched junction nucleotides: 8. CDR3 nucleotide sequence: TGTGCCAGCAGTTACGATCTGGCGGGGGGGGCCAATGAGCAGTTCTTC. It translates to CASSYDLAGGANEQFF.

This clonotype turned up a few times. V gene TRBV12-5 combines with J gene TRBJ2-1, with D maybe TRBD2 (5 bases). The CDR3 totals 15 residues. V lost 5 bases and J lost 7, with 18 bases in between. Germline V gene sequence: CDR1 LGHNT, CDR2 FRNRAP. The CDR3 loop reads CASGPGGEPFNEQFF. In DNA, the CDR3 is TGTGCTAGTGGTCCCGGAGGCGAGCCCTTTAATGAGCAGTTCTTC.

The chain combines TRBV20-1 with TRBJ1-2; TRBD1 is a possible D gene (5 bases). The CDR3 covers 11 residues. V shed 5 bases and J shed 4 bases, with 8 bases lying between them. Germline V gene data show CDR1 as DFQATT and CDR2 as SNEGSKA (reference sequence). The CDR3, as DNA: TGCAGTGCTCGCGACAGCTATGGCTACACCTTC. As protein: CSARDSYGYTF.

This clonotype was detected many times. This sequence joins TRBV4-2 and TRBJ1-1; 8 bases align to TRBD1. Per the germline V gene, CDR1 is LGHNA and CDR2 is YNFKEQ. The CDR3 length is 15 residues. Trimming took 3 bases from V and 1 from J; bases not matched to a gene: 4. CDR3 coding DNA: TGTGCCAGCAGCCACCCGGGGACAGGGAACACTGAAGCTTTCTTT. Its translation: CASSHPGTGNTEAFF.

J is TRBJ1-4 and V is TRBV5-1; 8 bases map to TRBD1. Germline loops: CDR1 SGHRS, CDR2 YFSETQ. The CDR3 has 14 residues. V lost 4 bases to trimming and J lost 8 bases; unmatched junction nucleotides: 7. The CDR3 sequence: CASSPRDRREKLFF. The CDR3 DNA sequence: TGCGCCAGCAGCCCGAGGGACAGGCGGGAAAAACTGTTTTTT.

In this sample, this clonotype turned up a few times. V usage is TRBV29-1 and J usage is TRBJ1-1, with D unresolved. Germline CDR1 reads SQVTM; CDR2 reads ANQGSEA. The CDR3 runs to 11 residues. The V and J ends lost 5 bases and 6 bases respectively, with 10 bases between them. The CDR3 here is CSVWRVAEAFF. The CDR3 nucleotides are TGCAGCGTTTGGAGGGTCGCTGAAGCTTTCTTT.

This clonotype was detected a few times. This sequence joins TRBV15 and TRBJ1-1; perhaps TRBD1 as D (6 bases). This CDR3 is 12 amino acids long. Looked up from germline, CDR1 is LNHNV and CDR2 is YYDKDF (reference sequence). Trimming removed 0 bases from V and 10 bases from J, with 9 bases in between. CDR3: CATSRDRGGAFF. CDR3 coding DNA: TGTGCCACCAGCAGAGATCGAGGGGGAGCTTTCTTT.

This chain uses TRBV20-1 with TRBJ2-1, with 7 bases identical to TRBD1. Losses at the gene ends were 5 bases for V and 5 bases for J; bases not matched to a gene: 9. This CDR3 is 14 amino acids long. Germline lookup yields CDR1 DFQATT and CDR2 SNEGSKA (reference sequence). CDR3 sequence reads: CSAYRGSGHNEQFF. As DNA, the CDR3 is TGCAGTGCTTACAGGGGCTCCGGACACAATGAGCAGTTCTTC.